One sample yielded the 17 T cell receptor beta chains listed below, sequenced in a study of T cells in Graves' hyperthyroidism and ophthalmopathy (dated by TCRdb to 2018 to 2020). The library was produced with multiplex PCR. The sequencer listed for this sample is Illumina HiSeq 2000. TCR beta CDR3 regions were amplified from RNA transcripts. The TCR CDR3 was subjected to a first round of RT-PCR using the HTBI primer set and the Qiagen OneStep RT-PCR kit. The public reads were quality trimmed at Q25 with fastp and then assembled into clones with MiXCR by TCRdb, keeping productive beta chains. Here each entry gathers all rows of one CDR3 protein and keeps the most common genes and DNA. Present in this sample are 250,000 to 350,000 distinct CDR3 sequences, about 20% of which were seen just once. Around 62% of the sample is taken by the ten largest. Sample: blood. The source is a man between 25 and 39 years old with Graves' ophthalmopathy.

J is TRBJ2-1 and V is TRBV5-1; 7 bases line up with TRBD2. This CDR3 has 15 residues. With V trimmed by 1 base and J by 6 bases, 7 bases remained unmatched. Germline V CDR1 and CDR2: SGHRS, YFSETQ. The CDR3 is CASSLIAGRINEQFF. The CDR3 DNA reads TGCGCCAGCAGCTTGATAGCGGGCCGGATCAATGAGCAGTTCTTC.

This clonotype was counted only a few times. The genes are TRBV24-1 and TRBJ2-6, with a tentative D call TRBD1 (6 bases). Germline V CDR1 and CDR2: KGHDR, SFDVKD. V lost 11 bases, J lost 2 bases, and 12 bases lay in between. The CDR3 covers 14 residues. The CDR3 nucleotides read TGTGCCATCTCCGCAGGGGCTGGGGCCAACGTCCTGACTTTC. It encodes CAISAGAGANVLTF.

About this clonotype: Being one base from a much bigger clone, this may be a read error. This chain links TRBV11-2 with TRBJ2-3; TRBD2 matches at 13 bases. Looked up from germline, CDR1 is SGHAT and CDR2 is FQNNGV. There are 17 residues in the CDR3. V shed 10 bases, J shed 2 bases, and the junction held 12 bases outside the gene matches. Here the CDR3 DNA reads TGTGCCAACAGGATAGGGACTAGCGGGACTTTCACAGATACGCAGTATTTT. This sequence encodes CANRIGTSGTFTDTQYF.

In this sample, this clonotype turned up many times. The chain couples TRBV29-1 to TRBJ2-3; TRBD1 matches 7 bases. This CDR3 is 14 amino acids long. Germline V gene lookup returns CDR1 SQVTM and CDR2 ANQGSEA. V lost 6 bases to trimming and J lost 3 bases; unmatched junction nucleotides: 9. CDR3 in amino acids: CSVVQGIRTDTQYF. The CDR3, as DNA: TGCAGCGTCGTACAGGGGATCAGGACAGATACGCAGTATTTT.

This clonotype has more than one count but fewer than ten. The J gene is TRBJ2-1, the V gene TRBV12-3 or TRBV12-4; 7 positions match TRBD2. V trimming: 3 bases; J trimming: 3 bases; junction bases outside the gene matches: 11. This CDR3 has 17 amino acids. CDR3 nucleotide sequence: TGTGCCAGCAGTTTTCGTCCGCGGGAGAGCATCTACAATGAGCAGTTCTTC. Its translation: CASSFRPRESIYNEQFF.

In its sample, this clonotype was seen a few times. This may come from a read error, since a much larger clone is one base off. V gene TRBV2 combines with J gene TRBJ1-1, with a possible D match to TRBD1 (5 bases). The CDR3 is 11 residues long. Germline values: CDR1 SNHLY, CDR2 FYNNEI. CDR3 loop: CASSVGTGAFF. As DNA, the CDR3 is TGTGCCAGCAGTGTAGGGACTGGAGCTTTCTTT.

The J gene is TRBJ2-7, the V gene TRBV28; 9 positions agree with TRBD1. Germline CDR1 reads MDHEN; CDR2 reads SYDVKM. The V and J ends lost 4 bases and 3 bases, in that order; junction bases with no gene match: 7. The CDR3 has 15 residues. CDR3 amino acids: CASSSRTGVYYEQYF. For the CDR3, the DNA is TGTGCCAGCAGTTCTAGGACAGGGGTGTACTACGAGCAGTACTTC. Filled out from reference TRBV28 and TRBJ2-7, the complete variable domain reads DVKVTQSSRYLVKRTGEKVFLECVQDMDHENMFWYRQDPGLGLRLIYFSYDVKMKEKGDIPEGYSVSREKKERFSLILESASTNQTSMYLCASSSRTGVYYEQYFGPGTRLTVT.

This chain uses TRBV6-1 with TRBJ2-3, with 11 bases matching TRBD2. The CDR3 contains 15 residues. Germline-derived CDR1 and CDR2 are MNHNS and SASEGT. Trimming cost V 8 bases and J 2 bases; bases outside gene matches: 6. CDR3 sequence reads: CASGVAGGTTDTQYF. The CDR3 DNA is TGTGCCAGCGGAGTAGCGGGAGGGACCACAGATACGCAGTATTTT.

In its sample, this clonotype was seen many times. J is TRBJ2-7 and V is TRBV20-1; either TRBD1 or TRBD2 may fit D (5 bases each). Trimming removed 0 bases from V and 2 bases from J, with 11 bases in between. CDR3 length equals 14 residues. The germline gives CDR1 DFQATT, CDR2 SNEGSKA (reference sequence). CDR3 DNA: TGCAGTGCTAGAGATTTACTAGGGGCCTACGAGCAGTACTTC. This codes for CSARDLLGAYEQYF.

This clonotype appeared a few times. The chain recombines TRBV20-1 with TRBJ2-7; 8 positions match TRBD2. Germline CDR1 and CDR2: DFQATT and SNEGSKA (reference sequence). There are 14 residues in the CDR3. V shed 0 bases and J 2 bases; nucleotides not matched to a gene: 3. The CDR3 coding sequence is TGCAGTGCTAGAGATTCGGGACTAGCCTACGAGCAGTACTTC. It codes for CSARDSGLAYEQYF.

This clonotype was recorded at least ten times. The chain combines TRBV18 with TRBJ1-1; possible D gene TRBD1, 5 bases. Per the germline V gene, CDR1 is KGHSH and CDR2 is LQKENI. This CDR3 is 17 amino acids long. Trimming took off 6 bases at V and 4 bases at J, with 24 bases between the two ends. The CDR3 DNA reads TGTGCCAGCTCCCCGGGGACTGGCGGGGGTCGAGGCACTGAAGCTTTCTTT. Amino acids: CASSPGTGGGRGTEAFF.

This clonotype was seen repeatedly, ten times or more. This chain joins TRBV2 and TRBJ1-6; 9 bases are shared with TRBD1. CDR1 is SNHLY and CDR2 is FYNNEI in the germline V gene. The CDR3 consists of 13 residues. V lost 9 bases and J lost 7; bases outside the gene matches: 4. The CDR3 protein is CASNDRGNSPLHF. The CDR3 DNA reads TGTGCCAGTAATGACAGGGGGAATTCACCCCTCCACTTT.

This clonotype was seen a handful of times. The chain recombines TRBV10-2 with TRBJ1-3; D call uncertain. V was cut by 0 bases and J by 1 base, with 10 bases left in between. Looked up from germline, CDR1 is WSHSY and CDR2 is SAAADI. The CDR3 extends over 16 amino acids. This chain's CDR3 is CASSESTRGSGNTIYF. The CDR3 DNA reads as TGCGCCAGCAGTGAGTCGACTCGAGGATCTGGAAACACCATATATTTT.

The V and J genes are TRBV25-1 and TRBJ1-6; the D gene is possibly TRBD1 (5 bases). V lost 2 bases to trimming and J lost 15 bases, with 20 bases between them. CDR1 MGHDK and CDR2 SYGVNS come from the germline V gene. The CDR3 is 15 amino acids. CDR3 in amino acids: CASSEPGPRSSYLHF. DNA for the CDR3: TGTGCCAGCAGTGAACCGGGACCGCGAAGTTCCTACCTCCACTTT. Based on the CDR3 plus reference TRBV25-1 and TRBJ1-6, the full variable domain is EADIYQTPRYLVIGTGKKITLECSQTMGHDKMYWYQQDPGMELHLIHYSYGVNSTEKGDLSSESTVSRIRTEHFPLTLESARPSHTSQYLCASSEPGPRSSYLHFGNGTRLTVT.

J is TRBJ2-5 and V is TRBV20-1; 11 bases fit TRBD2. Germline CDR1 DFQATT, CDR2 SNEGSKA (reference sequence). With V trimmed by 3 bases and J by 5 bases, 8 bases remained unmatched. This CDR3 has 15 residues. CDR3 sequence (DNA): TGCAGTGCTAGGGGACTAGCGGAACGAATGGAGACCCAGTACTTC. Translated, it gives CSARGLAERMETQYF.

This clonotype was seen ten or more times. CDR3 DNA: TGTGCCTGGAGTGCCGGGTACGAGCAGTACTTC. Translating gives CAWSAGYEQYF. The chain employs TRBV30 and TRBJ2-7, with D hard to call. CDR1 is GTSNPN and CDR2 is SVGIG in the germline V gene (reference sequence). The CDR3 runs to 11 residues. The germline V and J ends were trimmed by 1 base and 4 bases, with 5 bases remaining between them.

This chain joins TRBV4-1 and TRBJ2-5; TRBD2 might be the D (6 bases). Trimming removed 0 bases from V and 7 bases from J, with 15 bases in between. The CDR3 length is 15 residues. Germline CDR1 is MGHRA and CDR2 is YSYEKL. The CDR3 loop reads CASSQDRGTLLTQYF. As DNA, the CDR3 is TGCGCCAGCAGCCAAGATCGGGGGACTCTTTTGACCCAGTACTTC.